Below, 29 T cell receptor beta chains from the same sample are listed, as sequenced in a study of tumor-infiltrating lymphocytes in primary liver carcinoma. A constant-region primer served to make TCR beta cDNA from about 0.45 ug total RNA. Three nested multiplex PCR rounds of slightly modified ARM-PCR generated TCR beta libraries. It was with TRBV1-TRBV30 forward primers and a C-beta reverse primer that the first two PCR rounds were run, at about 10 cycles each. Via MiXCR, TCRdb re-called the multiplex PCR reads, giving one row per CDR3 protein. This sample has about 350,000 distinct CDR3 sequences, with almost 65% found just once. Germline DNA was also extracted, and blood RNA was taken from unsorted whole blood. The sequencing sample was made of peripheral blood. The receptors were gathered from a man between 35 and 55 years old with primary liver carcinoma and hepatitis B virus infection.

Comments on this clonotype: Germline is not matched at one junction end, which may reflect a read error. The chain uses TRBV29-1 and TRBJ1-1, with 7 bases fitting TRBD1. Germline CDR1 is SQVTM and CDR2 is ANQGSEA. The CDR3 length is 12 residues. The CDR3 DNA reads TGCATCGCACGAACAGGGGCCACTGGAGCTTTCTTT. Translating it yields CIARTGATGAFF.

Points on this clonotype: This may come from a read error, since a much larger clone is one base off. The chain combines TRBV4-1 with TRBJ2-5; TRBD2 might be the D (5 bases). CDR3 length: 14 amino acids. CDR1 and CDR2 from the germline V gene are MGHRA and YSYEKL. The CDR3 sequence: CASSQTLAGEIQYF. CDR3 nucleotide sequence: TGCGCCAGCAGCCAAACTCTAGCAGGCGAGATCCAGTACTTC.

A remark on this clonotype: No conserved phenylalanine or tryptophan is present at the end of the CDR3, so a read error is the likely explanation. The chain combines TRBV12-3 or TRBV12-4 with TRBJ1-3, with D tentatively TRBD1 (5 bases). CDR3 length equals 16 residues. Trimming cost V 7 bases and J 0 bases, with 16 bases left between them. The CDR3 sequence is CASIWGYGRSGNTIYL. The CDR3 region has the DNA TGTGCCAGCATCTGGGGGTACGGACGCTCTGGAAACACCATATATCTT.

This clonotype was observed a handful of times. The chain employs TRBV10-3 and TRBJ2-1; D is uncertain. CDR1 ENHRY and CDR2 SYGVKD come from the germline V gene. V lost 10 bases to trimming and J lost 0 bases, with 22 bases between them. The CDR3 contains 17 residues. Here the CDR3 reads CATDDIVGQSSYNEQFF. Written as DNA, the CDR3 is TGTGCCACTGACGACATAGTAGGCCAGAGCTCCTACAATGAGCAGTTCTTC.

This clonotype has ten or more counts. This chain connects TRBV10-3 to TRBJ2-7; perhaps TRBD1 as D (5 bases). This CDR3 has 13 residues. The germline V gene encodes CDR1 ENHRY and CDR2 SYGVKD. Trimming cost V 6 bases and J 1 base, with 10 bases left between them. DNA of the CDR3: TGTGCCATCAGGGCAGGACAATCCTACGAGCAGTACTTC. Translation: CAIRAGQSYEQYF.

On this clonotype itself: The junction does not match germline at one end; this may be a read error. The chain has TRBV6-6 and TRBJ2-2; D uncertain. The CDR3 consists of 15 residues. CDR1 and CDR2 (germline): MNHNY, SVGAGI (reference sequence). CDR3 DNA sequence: TGTGCCAGCGGCAAAGATGCCGGATACACCGGTGAGCTGTTTTTT. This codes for CASGKDAGYTGELFF.

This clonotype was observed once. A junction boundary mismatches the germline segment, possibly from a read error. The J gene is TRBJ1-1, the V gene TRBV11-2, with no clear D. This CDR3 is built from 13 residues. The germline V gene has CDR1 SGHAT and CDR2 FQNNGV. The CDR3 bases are TGTGCCAACAGCTCGATCGGGAAGACTGAAGCTTTCTTT. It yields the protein CANSSIGKTEAFF.

The CDR3 nucleotides are TGCAGCGAAGGAGTCAGCGGGGAGCTGTTTTTT. This codes for CSEGVSGELFF. The chain combines TRBV29-1 with TRBJ2-2; D gene ambiguous. Germline V gene sequence: CDR1 SQVTM, CDR2 ANQGSEA. The CDR3 runs to 11 residues. V lost 7 bases to trimming and J lost 7 bases, with 10 bases between them.

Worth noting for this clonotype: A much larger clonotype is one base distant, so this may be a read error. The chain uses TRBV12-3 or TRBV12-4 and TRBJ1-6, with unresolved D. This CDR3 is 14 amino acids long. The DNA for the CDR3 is TGTGTCAGCAGTTTCAGAGACCGTCTTTCACCCCTCCACTTT. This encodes CVSSFRDRLSPLHF.

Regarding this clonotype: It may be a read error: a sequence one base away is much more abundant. The CDR3 DNA reads TGTGCCACCAGCCGGGATGGTGATACGCAGTATTTT. As protein: CATSRDGDTQYF. This chain connects TRBV6-6 to TRBJ2-3, with D possibly matching TRBD2 (5 bases). The CDR3 is made up of 12 amino acids. The germline V and J ends were trimmed by 10 bases and 6 bases, with 14 bases remaining between them. Per germline, CDR1 MNHNY and CDR2 SVGAGI (reference sequence).

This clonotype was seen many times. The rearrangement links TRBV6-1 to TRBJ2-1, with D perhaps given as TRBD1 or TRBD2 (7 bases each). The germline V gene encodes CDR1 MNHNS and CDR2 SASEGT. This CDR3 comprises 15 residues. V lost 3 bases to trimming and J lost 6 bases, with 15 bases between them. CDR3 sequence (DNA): TGTGCCAGCAGTGAGGGAGGGGGCGCAGGCAATGAGCAGTTCTTC. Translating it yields CASSEGGGAGNEQFF.

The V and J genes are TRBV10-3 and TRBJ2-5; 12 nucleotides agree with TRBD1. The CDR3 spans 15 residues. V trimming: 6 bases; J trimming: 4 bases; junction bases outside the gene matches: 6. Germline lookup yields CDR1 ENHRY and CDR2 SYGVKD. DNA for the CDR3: TGTGCCATCAGAGAGGGACAGGGGGCGCGAGAGACCCAGTACTTC. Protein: CAIREGQGARETQYF.

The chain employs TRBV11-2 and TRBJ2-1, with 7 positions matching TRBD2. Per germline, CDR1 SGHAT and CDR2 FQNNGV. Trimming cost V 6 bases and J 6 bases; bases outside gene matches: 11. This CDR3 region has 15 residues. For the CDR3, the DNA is TGTGCCAGCAGGCGGGCAAGGGAGGGTGGCAATGAGCAGTTCTTC. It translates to CASRRAREGGNEQFF.

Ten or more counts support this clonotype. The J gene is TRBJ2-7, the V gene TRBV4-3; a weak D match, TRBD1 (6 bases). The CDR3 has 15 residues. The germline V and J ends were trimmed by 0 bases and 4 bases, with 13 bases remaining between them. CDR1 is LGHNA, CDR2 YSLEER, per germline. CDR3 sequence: CASSQDQTGRYEQYF. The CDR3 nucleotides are TGCGCCAGCAGCCAAGATCAGACAGGTCGTTACGAGCAGTACTTC.

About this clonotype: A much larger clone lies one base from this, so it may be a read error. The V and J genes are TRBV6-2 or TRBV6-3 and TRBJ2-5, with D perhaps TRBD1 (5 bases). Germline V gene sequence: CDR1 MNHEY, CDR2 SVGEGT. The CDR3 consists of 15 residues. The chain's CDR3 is CTSRRRQLEQETQYF. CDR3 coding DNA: TGTACCAGCAGGAGACGACAGCTGGAACAAGAGACCCAGTACTTC.

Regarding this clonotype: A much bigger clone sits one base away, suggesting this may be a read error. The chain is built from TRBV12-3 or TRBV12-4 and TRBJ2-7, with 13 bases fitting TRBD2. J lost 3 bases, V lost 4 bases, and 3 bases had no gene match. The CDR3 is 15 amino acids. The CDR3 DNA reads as TGTGCCAGCAGTTCGGGACTAGCGGGGAACTACGAGCAGTACTTC. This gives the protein CASSSGLAGNYEQYF.

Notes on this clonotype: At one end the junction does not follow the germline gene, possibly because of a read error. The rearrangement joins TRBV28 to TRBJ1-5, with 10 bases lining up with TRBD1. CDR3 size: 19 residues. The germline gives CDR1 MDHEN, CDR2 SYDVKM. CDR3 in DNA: TGTGCCAGCAGTACCCGACAATTGCCGGGACAGGGGCCTAATCAGCCCCAGCCTTTT. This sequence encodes CASSTRQLPGQGPNQPQPF.

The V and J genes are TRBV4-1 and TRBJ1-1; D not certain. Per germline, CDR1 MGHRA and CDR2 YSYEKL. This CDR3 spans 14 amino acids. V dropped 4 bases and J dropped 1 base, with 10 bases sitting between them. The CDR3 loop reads CASSPVSRNTEAFF. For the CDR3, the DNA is TGCGCCAGCAGCCCCGTGTCTAGGAACACTGAAGCTTTCTTT.

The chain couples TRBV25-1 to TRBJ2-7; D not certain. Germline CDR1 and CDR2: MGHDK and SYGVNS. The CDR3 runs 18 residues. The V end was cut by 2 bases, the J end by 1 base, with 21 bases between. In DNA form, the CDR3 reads TGTGCCAGCAGTGAACACCGAGGACCCCTCCTAGATTCCTACGAGCAGTACTTC. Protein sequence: CASSEHRGPLLDSYEQYF.

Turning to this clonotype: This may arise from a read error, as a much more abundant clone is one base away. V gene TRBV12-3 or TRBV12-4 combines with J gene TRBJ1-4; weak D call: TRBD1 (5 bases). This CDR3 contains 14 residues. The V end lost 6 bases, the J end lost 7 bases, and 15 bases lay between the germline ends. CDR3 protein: CASRRQRAGEKLFF. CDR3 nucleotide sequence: TGTGCCAGCAGGCGACAGAGGGCCGGTGAAAAACTGTTTTTT.

This CDR3 reads CASRSPGINDGQYF. DNA of the CDR3: TGTGCCAGCAGATCCCCCGGGATAAACGACGGGCAGTACTTC. This chain links TRBV6-5 with TRBJ2-7, with D perhaps TRBD2 (5 bases). The CDR3 is 14 amino acids. Germline-derived CDR1 and CDR2 are MNHEY and SVGAGI. The V and J ends lost 6 bases and 9 bases respectively, with 21 bases between them.

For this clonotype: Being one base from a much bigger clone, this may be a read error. CDR3 loop: CASSPRSNPGLAARSSYEQYF. DNA of the CDR3: TGCGCCAGCAGCCCAAGAAGCAACCCGGGACTAGCGGCAAGGAGCTCCTACGAGCAGTACTTC. The genes are TRBV4-1 and TRBJ2-7; 11 nucleotides match TRBD2. The CDR3 has 21 residues. V shed 4 bases, J shed 0 bases, and the junction held 20 bases outside the gene matches. CDR1 MGHRA and CDR2 YSYEKL come from the germline V gene.

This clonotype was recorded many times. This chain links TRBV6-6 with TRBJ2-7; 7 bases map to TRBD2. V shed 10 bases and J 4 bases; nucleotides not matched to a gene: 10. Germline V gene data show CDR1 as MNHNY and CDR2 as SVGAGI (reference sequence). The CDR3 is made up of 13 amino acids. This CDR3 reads CATALAAGYEQYF. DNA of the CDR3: TGTGCCACTGCCCTAGCGGCTGGGTACGAGCAGTACTTC.

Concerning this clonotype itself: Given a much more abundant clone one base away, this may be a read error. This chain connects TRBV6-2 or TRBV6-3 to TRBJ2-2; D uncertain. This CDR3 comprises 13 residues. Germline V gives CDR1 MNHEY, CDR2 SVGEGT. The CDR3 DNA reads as TGTGCCGGCAGTTACTTTGGCACCGGGGAGCTGTTTTTT. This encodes CAGSYFGTGELFF.

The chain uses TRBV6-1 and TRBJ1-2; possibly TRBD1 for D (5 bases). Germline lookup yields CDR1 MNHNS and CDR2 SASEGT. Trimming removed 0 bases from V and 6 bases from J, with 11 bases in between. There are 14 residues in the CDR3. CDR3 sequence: CASSEAGRADGYTF. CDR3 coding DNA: TGTGCCAGCAGTGAAGCCGGCAGGGCCGATGGCTACACCTTC.

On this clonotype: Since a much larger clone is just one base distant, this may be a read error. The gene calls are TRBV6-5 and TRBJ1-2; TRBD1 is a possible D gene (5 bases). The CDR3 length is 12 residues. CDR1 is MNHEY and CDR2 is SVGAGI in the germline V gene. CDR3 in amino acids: CTSSYQGVGYTF. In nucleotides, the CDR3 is TGTACCAGCAGTTACCAGGGAGTTGGCTACACCTTC.

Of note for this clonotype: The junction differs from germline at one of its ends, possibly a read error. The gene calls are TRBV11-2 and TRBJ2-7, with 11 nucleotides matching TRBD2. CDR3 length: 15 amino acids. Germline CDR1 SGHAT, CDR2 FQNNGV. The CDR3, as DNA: TGTGCCAGCAGGAGAACTAGCGGGGGCCTATACGAGCAGTGCTTC. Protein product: CASRRTSGGLYEQCF.

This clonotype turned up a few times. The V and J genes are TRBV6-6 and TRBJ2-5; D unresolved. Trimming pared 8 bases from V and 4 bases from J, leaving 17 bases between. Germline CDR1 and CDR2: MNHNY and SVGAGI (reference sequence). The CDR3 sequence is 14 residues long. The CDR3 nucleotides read TGTGCCAGCTATTCGAGCCCGGCGGTAGAGACCCAGTACTTC. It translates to CASYSSPAVETQYF.

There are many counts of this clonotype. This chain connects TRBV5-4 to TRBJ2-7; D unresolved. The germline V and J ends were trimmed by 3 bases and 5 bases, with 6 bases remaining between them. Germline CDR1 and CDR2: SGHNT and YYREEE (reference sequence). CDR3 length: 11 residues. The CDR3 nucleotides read TGTGCCAGCAGCTCTCCGAACGAGCAGTACTTC. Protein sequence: CASSSPNEQYF. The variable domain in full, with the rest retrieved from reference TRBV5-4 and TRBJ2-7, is ETGVTQSPTHLIKTRGQQVTLRCSSQSGHNTVSWYQQALGQGPQFIFQYYREEENGRGNFPPRFSGLQFPNYSSELNVNALELDDSALYLCASSSPNEQYFGPGTRLTVT.